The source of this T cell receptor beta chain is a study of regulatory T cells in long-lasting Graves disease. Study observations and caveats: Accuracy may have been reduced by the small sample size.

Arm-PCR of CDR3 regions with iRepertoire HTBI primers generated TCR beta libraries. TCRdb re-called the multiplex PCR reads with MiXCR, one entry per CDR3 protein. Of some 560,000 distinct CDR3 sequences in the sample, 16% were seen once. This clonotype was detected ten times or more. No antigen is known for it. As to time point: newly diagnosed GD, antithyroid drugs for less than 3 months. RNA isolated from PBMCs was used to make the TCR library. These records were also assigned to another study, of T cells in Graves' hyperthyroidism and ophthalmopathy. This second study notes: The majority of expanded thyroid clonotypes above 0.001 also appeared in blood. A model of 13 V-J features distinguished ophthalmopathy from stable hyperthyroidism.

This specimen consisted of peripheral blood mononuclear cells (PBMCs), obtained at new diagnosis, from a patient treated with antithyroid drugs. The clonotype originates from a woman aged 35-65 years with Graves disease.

The CDR3 here is CASSLLAGFTDTQYF. The CDR3 bases are TGTGCCAGCAGTCTACTAGCGGGGTTCACAGATACGCAGTATTTT. This rearrangement joins TRBV7-2 to TRBJ2-3, with 10 positions matching TRBD2. The CDR3 has 15 amino acids. With 6 bases clipped from V and 2 bases from J, the junction kept 5 bases outside the gene matches. Germline assignment: CDR1 SGHTA and CDR2 FQGNSA.